Given below is one TCR beta chain in context. Its specificity is not known. This specimen belongs to a study of T cell responses to AZD1222 COVID-19 vaccine. The data were produced by immunoSEQ multiplex PCR, yet TCRdb's version contains in-frame clones alone and is incomplete. The table includes some 150,000 clones, about 88% detected once. Regarding the study as a whole: Donor demographics were predominantly white British with a female majority; clonal diversity may be underestimated.

V was shortened by 1 base and J by 0 bases, with 4 bases between the two germline ends. The CDR3 runs to 13 residues. The chain employs TRBV12-3 or TRBV12-4 and TRBJ2-7, with D unresolved. Sequencing was performed on peripheral blood, taken on day 0 of AZD1222 vaccination. This receptor was identified in an adult in good health. The CDR3 protein is CASSLVASYEQYF. The CDR3, as DNA: TGTGCCAGCAGTTTAGTTGCCTCCTACGAGCAGTACTTC.